These 8 T cell receptor beta chains originate from one sample sequenced in a study of blood T cell repertoires in COVID-19 (dated by TCRdb to 2018 to 2020). Receptors were amplified or captured by the immunoSEQ multiplex PCR assay. TCRdb re-hosts the immuneACCESS table, in-frame sequences only. Its copies lack some clones; in the studies checked, an unresolved V gene accounts for under half of them, and the cause for the rest is not known. This sample is represented by about 180,000 clones; approximately 88% of them were singletons. 9% of the sample comes from the top ten. The sample was PBMCs or T cells enriched from blood (not recorded which). The receptors originated from a woman in her late teens or twenties who had recovered from COVID-19.

This rearrangement joins TRBV24-1 to TRBJ2-1; TRBD1 aligns across 11 bases. CDR1 KGHDR and CDR2 SFDVKD come from the germline V gene. This CDR3 is built from 16 residues. The V segment lost 3 bases and the J segment 3 bases; nucleotides outside the gene matches: 3. The CDR3 loop reads CATSDRTGGFYNEQFF. The CDR3 coding sequence is TGTGCCACCAGTGATCGGACAGGGGGCTTCTACAATGAGCAGTTCTTC.

The chain links TRBV2 to TRBJ2-3; 11 nucleotides agree with TRBD1. Per the germline V gene, CDR1 is SNHLY and CDR2 is FYNNEI. The V gene end was trimmed by 7 bases and the J gene end by 5 bases; junction bases not matched to a gene: 20. CDR3 length equals 19 residues. CDR3 nucleotide sequence: TGTGCCAGCACCCGGGACAGGGGGTTTGGGAGGGCCCCAGGAGATACGCAGTATTTT. This encodes CASTRDRGFGRAPGDTQYF.

The V call is TRBV29-1, the J call TRBJ2-1; D gene uncertain. CDR3 length: 12 residues. The ends were cut back, 7 bases at V and 4 bases at J, with 11 bases in the middle. In germline, CDR1 is SQVTM, CDR2 ANQGSEA. The CDR3 sequence: CSASLTYNEQFF. CDR3 DNA: TGCAGCGCCTCACTTACGTACAATGAGCAGTTCTTC.

This clone was found once. The CDR3, as DNA: TGTGCCAGCAGCTTCGGAGTTAGCGGGGGAGAAAAGACCCAGTACTTC. This gives the protein CASSFGVSGGEKTQYF. J is TRBJ2-5 and V is TRBV7-8; 9 bases match TRBD2. Germline V gives CDR1 SGHVS, CDR2 FQNEAQ. The CDR3 runs 16 residues. Losses at the gene ends were 3 bases for V and 6 bases for J; bases not matched to a gene: 11.

The chain has TRBV2 and TRBJ1-2; 9 bases match TRBD1. V lost 6 bases, J lost 2 bases, and 4 bases stayed unmatched. The CDR3 runs to 14 residues. Germline assignment: CDR1 SNHLY and CDR2 FYNNEI. The DNA for the CDR3 is TGTGCCAGCAGGAATACAGGGGGCAACTATGGCTACACCTTC. Translated: CASRNTGGNYGYTF.

J is TRBJ2-1 and V is TRBV28; TRBD1 might be the D (6 bases). The CDR3 consists of 17 residues. From germline, CDR1 is MDHEN and CDR2 SYDVKM. V was clipped by 6 bases and J by 7 bases, with 25 bases between them. The CDR3 region has the DNA TGTGCCAGCAGAATCCTGCCTCGGGACATTAATAAAAATGAGCAGTTCTTC. It codes for CASRILPRDINKNEQFF.

V usage is TRBV28 and J usage is TRBJ2-4; 7 nucleotides align to TRBD2. This CDR3 comprises 16 residues. Per the germline V gene, CDR1 is MDHEN and CDR2 is SYDVKM. With V trimmed by 6 bases and J by 0 bases, 8 bases remained unmatched. DNA of the CDR3: TGTGCCAGCAGCTCCGGCGGGGGACTAGCCAAAAACATTCAGTACTTC. Protein sequence: CASSSGGGLAKNIQYF.

The gene calls are TRBV5-1 and TRBJ1-1; 8 positions match TRBD1. Germline trimming cut 4 bases from V and 4 bases from J; bases unmatched to any gene: 6. CDR1 is SGHRS and CDR2 is YFSETQ in the germline V gene. The CDR3 extends over 14 amino acids. CDR3 bases: TGCGCCAGCAGCCCATCGGGGACAGGCACTGAAGCTTTCTTT. This gives the protein CASSPSGTGTEAFF.